This T cell receptor beta chain was sequenced for a study of blood T cell repertoires in COVID-19 (dated by TCRdb to the early 2020s). About the investigation overall: Samples covering the acute and convalescent phases of COVID-19 were provided by collaborators in the United States, Italy and Spain. The prospective study material was composed of cDNA or gDNA derived from T cells, B-cell-depleted T cells, or PBMCs. The dataset comprised deeply sampled blood TCRbeta repertoires from subjects exposed to, actively infected with, or recovered from COVID-19. The repertoires were released in a freely available public database intended as a resource for research on the immune response to SARS-CoV-2. The samples were drawn from two sources: the first 160 participants of the ongoing ImmuneRACE study, and over 1,000 subjects contributed by 6 global collaborators. A de-identified subject ID, COVID-19 status, age in years and sex were almost always included in the sample metadata. HLA class I and class II types, where available, came from metadata supplied by the sample provider rather than from assay-based typing. General study outcomes and caveats: The quantity of clinical and demographic metadata differed by source and by participant and was supplied without curation.

Collaborating institutions collected whole blood in K2EDTA tubes following their own protocols. Collaborator samples were shipped for TCRbeta analysis as frozen whole blood, isolated PBMCs, or DNA extracted from either sample type. The sample holds one count of this clone. It lacks a known antigen. There are no base qualities to consult, and no much larger clone falls within one base. TCRbeta CDR3 regions were amplified from genomic DNA using the immunoSEQ Assay, a bias-controlled multiplex PCR. The authors' analysis ran thus. The number of nucleated cells in each sample was estimated from the amplification of reference gene primers within the assay. To quantify the absolute abundance of each unique TCRbeta CDR3 rearrangement, sequence reads were collapsed and filtered. For each sample, productive Simpson clonality was calculated as the square root of Simpson's diversity index across productive rearrangements. Imported from immuneACCESS, the table was reduced by TCRdb to in-frame sequences with V and J called. These copies leave out some clones; in studies compared against another copy, an unresolved V gene accounts for under half, and the cause of the remainder is not known. V and J calls and clone size are those listed in that table; D and trimming were worked out from the DNA. The sample table contains just over 80,000 clones; only one count was recorded for roughly 82% of them. 20% of the sample comes from the top ten.

CDR1 and CDR2 were assigned from the germline V gene as KGHDR and SFDVKD. V is shortened by 5 bases, J by 3 bases, and the region joining them spans 16 bases. The CDR3 numbers 16 residues from cysteine through phenylalanine. Only the CDR3 portion is preserved as DNA: 48 bases, with reading frame beginning at the first base. This receptor was obtained from a woman of 80 years or more with active or convalescent COVID-19. Sequencing input: peripheral blood. Rearrangement joined TRBV24-1 to TRBJ2-1, and TRBD1 may be the D gene, going by 7 matching bases. The sequenced DNA: TGTGCCACCAGTGCGAGGGGGCGCGGGATCTACAATGAGCAGTTCTTC. The encoded protein is CATSARGRGIYNEQFF.